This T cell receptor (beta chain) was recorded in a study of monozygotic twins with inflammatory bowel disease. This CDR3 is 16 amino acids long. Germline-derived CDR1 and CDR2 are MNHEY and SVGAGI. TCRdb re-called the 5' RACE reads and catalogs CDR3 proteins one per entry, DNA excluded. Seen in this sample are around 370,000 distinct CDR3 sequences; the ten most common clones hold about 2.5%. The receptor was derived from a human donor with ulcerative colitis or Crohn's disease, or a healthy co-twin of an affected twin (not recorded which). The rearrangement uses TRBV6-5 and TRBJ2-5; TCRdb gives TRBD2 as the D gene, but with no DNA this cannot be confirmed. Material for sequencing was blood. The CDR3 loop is CASVSKRGGKRETQYF.